The clone carrying this T cell receptor (beta chain) has just a few counts. The data were obtained in a study of blood T cells in healthy people across ages. A second 7 to 11 cycle PCR used barcoded and J-beta primers. A single record per CDR3 protein comes from TCRdb applying MiXCR to the 5' RACE reads. Of fewer than 1.5 million distinct CDR3 sequences in the sample, around 42% were seen once. CDR1 is DFQATT and CDR2 is SNEGSKA in the germline V gene (reference sequence). The CDR3 runs 15 residues. Trimming removed 0 bases from V and 7 bases from J; junction bases left unmatched: 9. This receptor was taken from a woman younger than 30 in good health. This chain joins TRBV20-1 and TRBJ1-2; 9 bases are a match to TRBD1. The sequencing sample was made of blood. CDR3 protein: CSARDENRGRGGYTF. The CDR3 DNA is TGCAGTGCTAGAGATGAGAACAGGGGGCGGGGTGGCTACACCTTC.